This is a list of T cell receptor beta chains from one sample in a study of CXCR3-negative and CXCR3-positive naive CD8 T cells. No DNA is given; TCRdb re-called the 5' RACE reads and lists each CDR3 protein once. The table lists 130,000 to 150,000 distinct CDR3 sequences. Sample: naive CXCR3+ CD8+ T cells from blood. These receptors came from a human donor in good health. Some clones in this sample may be carry-over from other donors' samples. The CDR3 runs from the conserved cysteine through the conserved F or W. The order of the fields is V gene, J gene, CDR3 protein.

V: TRBV5-4; J: TRBJ2-1; CDR3: CASFEGGSSYNEQFF
V: TRBV5-1; J: TRBJ1-1; CDR3: CASSLTGQGVNTEAFF
V: TRBV12-3/TRBV12-4; J: TRBJ2-5; CDR3: CASSPPVDDQETQYF
V: TRBV6-2/TRBV6-3; J: TRBJ2-1; CDR3: CASSYTPSLAGGPGYEQFF
V: TRBV4-3; J: TRBJ1-4; CDR3: CASSRRLQEKLFF
V: TRBV12-3/TRBV12-4; J: TRBJ2-1; CDR3: CASAIQGTGYEQFF
V: TRBV4-1; J: TRBJ2-2; CDR3: CASSQGSLSPNTGELFF
V: TRBV11-2; J: TRBJ2-7; CDR3: CASSLDLSGQGTYEQYF
V: TRBV6-2/TRBV6-3; J: TRBJ2-1; CDR3: CASSYSDGAYNEQFF
V: TRBV6-5; J: TRBJ1-1; CDR3: CASSYYKISSVSTEAFF
V: TRBV12-3/TRBV12-4; J: TRBJ2-7; CDR3: CASSPDFTGYEQYF
V: TRBV21-1; J: TRBJ2-7; CDR3: CASSPDSQGKYF
V: TRBV7-7; J: TRBJ2-7; CDR3: CASSLGTGDGEQYF
V: TRBV14; J: TRBJ2-5; CDR3: CASSQDQGFMETQYF
V: TRBV11-2; J: TRBJ2-4; CDR3: CASSLGGNIQYF
V: TRBV18; J: TRBJ2-7; CDR3: CASSPPGPTFSYEQYF
V: TRBV7-3; J: TRBJ2-3; CDR3: CASSLEGHRDTQYF
V: TRBV15; J: TRBJ2-7; CDR3: CATARRTGRGYEQYF
V: TRBV7-9; J: TRBJ2-1; CDR3: CASSEDFPLGDEQFF
V: TRBV14; J: TRBJ1-1; CDR3: CASSQGDSTEAFF
V: TRBV29-1; J: TRBJ2-7; CDR3: CSVSSSQSYEQYF
V: TRBV11-3; J: TRBJ2-1; CDR3: CASSLIGLAGGLDNEQFF
V: TRBV7-8; J: TRBJ2-1; CDR3: CASSYLGFNGNRPSDEQFF
V: TRBV14; J: TRBJ2-1; CDR3: CASSPGVAGFDEQFF
V: TRBV4-2; J: TRBJ2-7; CDR3: CASSQDPRGGEQYF
V: TRBV6-4; J: TRBJ2-2; CDR3: CASSSGGATGELFF
V: TRBV10-3; J: TRBJ2-4; CDR3: CAINKDRAGIQYF
V: TRBV6-5; J: TRBJ2-5; CDR3: CASSYGGLAGETQYF
V: TRBV10-2; J: TRBJ2-7; CDR3: CASSESRSTGGEQYF
V: TRBV7-3; J: TRBJ2-1; CDR3: CASSLGGGPYNEQFF
V: TRBV29-1; J: TRBJ2-1; CDR3: CSVEGGQGQYNEQFF
V: TRBV5-1; J: TRBJ2-7; CDR3: CASRLTGTDEQYF
V: TRBV3-1; J: TRBJ2-1; CDR3: CASSPELAPPYNEQFF
V: TRBV6-5; J: TRBJ2-3; CDR3: CASSSLAGGPTDTQYF
V: TRBV7-9; J: TRBJ2-7; CDR3: CASSPEPGAVYEQYF
V: TRBV7-6; J: TRBJ2-7; CDR3: CASSLPDRGNEQYF
V: TRBV7-9; J: TRBJ2-1; CDR3: CASSSQGLGTYNEQFF
V: TRBV19; J: TRBJ2-1; CDR3: CASSSLLAGPYNEQFF
V: TRBV2; J: TRBJ2-1; CDR3: CASSEALLGGYNEQFF
V: TRBV29-1; J: TRBJ2-7; CDR3: CSVQGEAYEQYF
V: TRBV27; J: TRBJ2-7; CDR3: CASSRGSSGAYEQYF
V: TRBV9; J: TRBJ1-4; CDR3: CASSGGQGRAEKLFF